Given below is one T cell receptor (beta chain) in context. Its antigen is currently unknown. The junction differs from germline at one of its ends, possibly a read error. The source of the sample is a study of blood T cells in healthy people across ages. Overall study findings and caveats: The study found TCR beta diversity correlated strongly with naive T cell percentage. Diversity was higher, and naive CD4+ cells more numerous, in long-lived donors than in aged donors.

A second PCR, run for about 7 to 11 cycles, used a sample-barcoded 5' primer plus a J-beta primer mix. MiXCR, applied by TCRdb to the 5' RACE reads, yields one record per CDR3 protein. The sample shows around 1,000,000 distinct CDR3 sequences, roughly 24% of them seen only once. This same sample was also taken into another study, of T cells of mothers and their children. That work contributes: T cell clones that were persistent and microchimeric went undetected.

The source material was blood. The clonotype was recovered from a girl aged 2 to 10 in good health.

As DNA, the CDR3 is TGCGCCAGCGGCCAAGTCGCGCAGGGCCAAGAGACCCAGTACTTC. This gives the protein CASGQVAQGQETQYF. The chain is built from TRBV4-1 and TRBJ2-5; D might be TRBD1 (5 bases). CDR1 is MGHRA, CDR2 YSYEKL, per germline. The CDR3 is made up of 15 amino acids.